This T cell receptor (beta chain) was sequenced during a study of T cells after yellow fever vaccination. Looking at the study overall: Fractions with few cells were prepared using SMART-Seq v4 Ultra Low Input.

The V end lost 4 bases, the J end lost 6 bases, and 10 bases lay between the germline ends. The CDR3 length is 12 residues. Germline V gives CDR1 MNHEY, CDR2 SVGEGT. This clonotype has just a few counts. The antigen is not known. A universal primer site and UMIs were added as TCR cDNA was made by 5'RACE template switching. TCRdb processed the 5' RACE reads anew with MiXCR; each CDR3 protein has one entry. The profile shows 250,000 to 400,000 distinct CDR3 sequences, around 4.3% of them singletons. General study findings and limits: Although most clonotypes did not, a small share appeared in both CD4 and CD8 compartments. A weaker secondary response peaked on day 5, the primary on day 15.

This receptor was taken from a man aged 18 to 30 who received the YFV17D yellow fever vaccine. The V gene is TRBV6-2 or TRBV6-3, the J gene TRBJ2-7; D ambiguous. This material consisted of PBMCs, taken 15 days after the yellow fever booster vaccination. The CDR3 nucleotides read TGTGCCAGCAGTTCCTCCCACGTCGAGCAGTACTTC. Translating gives CASSSSHVEQYF.